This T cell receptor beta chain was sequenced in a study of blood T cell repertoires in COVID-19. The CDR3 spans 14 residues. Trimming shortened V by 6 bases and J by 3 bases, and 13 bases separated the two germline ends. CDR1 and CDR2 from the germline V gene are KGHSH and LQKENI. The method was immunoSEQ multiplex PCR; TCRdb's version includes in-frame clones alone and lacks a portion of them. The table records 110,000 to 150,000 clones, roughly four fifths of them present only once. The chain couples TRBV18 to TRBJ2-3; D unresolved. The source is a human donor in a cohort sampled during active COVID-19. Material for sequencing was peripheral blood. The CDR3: CASSPISGTDTQYF. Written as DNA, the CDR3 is TGTGCCAGCTCGCCCATCTCAGGTACAGATACGCAGTATTTT.